This T cell receptor (beta chain) was captured in a study of cytomegalovirus exposure and HLA in healthy donors. Regarding donors, all were healthy bone marrow donors. The primer mix had 60 Vbeta and 13 Jbeta primers. The protocol was immunoSEQ multiplex PCR, while the TCRdb copy is restricted to in-frame clones and leaves out a portion. Found here are under 150,000 clones, over 65% of them singletons; the top ten hold 5% to 6%. Study results and caveats: Rarity characterized most TCR sequences, yet some public TCRs appeared in many donors.

For this clone: What it binds is not known.

Between the trimmed V and J ends, which lost 0 bases and 1 base, there was a span of 7 bases. The germline V gene encodes CDR1 MNHEY and CDR2 SVGAGI. The CDR3 has 15 amino acids. The source material was PBMCs. The V gene is TRBV6-5, the J gene TRBJ1-5; D gene uncertain. This receptor was taken from a woman aged 25 to 39 in good health and CMV-seropositive. The CDR3 sequence: CASSYSTNSNQPQHF. CDR3 coding DNA: TGTGCCAGCAGTTACTCGACAAACAGCAATCAGCCCCAGCATTTT.